The source of this T cell receptor (beta chain) is a study of shared clonotypes between healthy human individuals (dated by TCRdb to about 2020). Background for the entire study: Three men and a couple of women, aged 18 to 49 years, made up the cohort. Per donor, three plates each were used for CD4 naive and CD4 memory, two for CD8 naive, and one for CD8 memory. Blood TCR repertoires of four to six healthy adults were deeply sequenced to estimate repertoire size and the extent of clonotype sharing between individuals. Different laboratories and diverse techniques were used to prepare libraries and sequence TCR repertoires, to increase sequencing depth and limit assay-specific biases. Leukapheresis yielded between about 0.9 and 9 billion PBMCs per donor. Overall results and qualifications from the work: Sampling was limited to blood, and TCR repertoires in tissue likely differ from TCR repertoires in blood. Pairwise subsampling led to the expectation that sequencing depth would affect the degree of clonotype sharing among donors. The genetic and exposure-history diversity represented was limited by the small number of donors. Estimated clonotype richness was generally larger for naive than for memory subsets. When four donors were compared, the shared fraction of clonotypes was about 5.5% for naive CD4, 3.5% to 4% for naive CD8, more than 2% for memory CD4, and less than 0.45% for memory CD8. Even with the large sequencing depth, rarefaction of the sorted-subset datasets indicated that sequencing was incomplete. Higher generation probabilities were observed for clonotypes shared by all four sorted-subset donors than for non-shared clonotypes.

The CDR3 measures 11 amino acids from cysteine to phenylalanine. Only the CDR3 portion is preserved as DNA: 33 bases, with reading frame beginning at the first base. Relative to germline, V is 8 bases shorter and J is 7 bases shorter, with 8 bases between their ends. Via the germline V gene, CDR1 is SNHLY and CDR2 FYNNEI. CD8 naive samples were obtained by positive selection for CCR7 among CD45RO-negative cells, yielding a CD45RA+CCR7+ population from which TemRA cells were excluded. Donors were healthy HIV-negative adults with no recently reported acute infections or vaccinations. Every donor was a Caucasian adult living in Nashville, Tennessee, USA. Blood was collected by leukapheresis, and PBMCs were isolated by Ficoll-Histopaque density gradient centrifugation and then cryopreserved in liquid nitrogen vapor phase. Analytical flow cytometry was used to check the purity and quantity of every magnetically sorted T cell population. Each sorted fraction had its genomic DNA isolated and then quantified by UV absorbance on a Nanodrop 2000c.

On this clone itself: This clone's antigen is unknown. Base quality data are lacking; no much larger clone is found one base away.

TCR CDR3 regions were amplified from genomic DNA by multiplex PCR using the deep immunoSEQ assay. Genomic DNA extracted from each cell subset was distributed evenly over all wells of several immunoSEQ 96-well plates, and each plate served as one replicate. Each replicate PCR for sorted subsets received about 0.2 ug genomic DNA, equal to roughly 30,000 T cell genomes. Purified libraries were measured with a Qubit 3.0 fluorometer, size-checked on a Bioanalyzer 2100, and measured again with the KAPA Library Quantification kit. A separate single-read 150-cycle Illumina NextSeq 550 flow cell was used to sequence each immunoSEQ 96-well plate. The authors' analysis ran thus. Because the immunoSEQ output held only junctional sequences and lacked quality scores, the filtering could not match the filtering applied to full-length reads. Sequences were annotated with PyIR, a Python wrapper for IgBLAST v1.9, using IMGT germline references to assign V/J genes and CDR3. Reads with weak V/J assignments (E-value above 1e-6), missing CDR3, stop codons, out-of-frame junctions, or ambiguous translated residues were removed. V3J clonotypes were defined as sequences sharing the same inferred V gene, J gene, and CDR3 amino acid sequence. To compute the percentage overlap between repertoires, the number of shared unique clonotypes was divided by the size of the smaller repertoire. Repertoire richness was assessed with RTK rarefaction, the Chao1 estimator, and Recon v2.1 estimates of unobserved clonotypes. For all TCRbeta clonotypes obtained by the gDNA method from four donors, generation probabilities were computed with OLGA. TCRdb's version of the immuneACCESS table is confined to in-frame rearrangements and falls short of the full clone set. An unresolved V gene accounts for under half of the shortfall where checked; the remainder is of unknown origin. The V and J calls and the clone size are those of that table, but D and trimming were determined from the DNA. The sample contains around 650,000 clones, approximately 96% of them found a single time. The top ten hold 0.095% to 0.13% of the sample.

This TCR came from a young woman in good health. Recombination joined TRBV2 with TRBJ2-2; possibly the D gene is TRBD2, per 6 matching bases. Sequencing input: naive CD8+ T cells sorted from blood. The sample's cell subset or site label, decoded: CD45RA+CCR7+. The DNA is as follows: TGTGCCAGCTCTAGCGTCGGGGAGCTGTTTTTT. Its coded protein is CASSSVGELFF. The full variable domain, with segments outside the CDR3 supplied by the reference TRBV2 and TRBJ2-2 proteins, appears as EPEVTQTPSHQVTQMGQEVILRCVPISNHLYFYWYRQILGQKVEFLVSFYNNEISEKSEIFDDQFSVERPDGSNFTLKIRSTKLEDSAMYFCASSSVGELFFGEGSRLTVL.